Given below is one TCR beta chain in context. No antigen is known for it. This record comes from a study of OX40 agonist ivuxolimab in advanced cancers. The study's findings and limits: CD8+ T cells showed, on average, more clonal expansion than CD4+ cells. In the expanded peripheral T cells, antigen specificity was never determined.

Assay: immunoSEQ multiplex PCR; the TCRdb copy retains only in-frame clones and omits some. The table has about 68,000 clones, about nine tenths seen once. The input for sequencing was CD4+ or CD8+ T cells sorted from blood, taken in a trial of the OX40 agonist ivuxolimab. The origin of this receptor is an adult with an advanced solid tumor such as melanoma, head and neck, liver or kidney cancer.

The CDR3 protein is CASSLGGTGGRVDEQYF. In DNA form, the CDR3 reads TGTGCCAGCAGTTTAGGCGGCACAGGGGGCAGGGTCGACGAGCAGTACTTC. V and J are TRBV27 and TRBJ2-7, with 9 bases matching TRBD1. The germline V gene encodes CDR1 MNHEY and CDR2 SMNVEV (reference sequence). The CDR3 covers 17 residues. The V and J ends lost 2 bases and 5 bases, in that order; junction bases with no gene match: 13.